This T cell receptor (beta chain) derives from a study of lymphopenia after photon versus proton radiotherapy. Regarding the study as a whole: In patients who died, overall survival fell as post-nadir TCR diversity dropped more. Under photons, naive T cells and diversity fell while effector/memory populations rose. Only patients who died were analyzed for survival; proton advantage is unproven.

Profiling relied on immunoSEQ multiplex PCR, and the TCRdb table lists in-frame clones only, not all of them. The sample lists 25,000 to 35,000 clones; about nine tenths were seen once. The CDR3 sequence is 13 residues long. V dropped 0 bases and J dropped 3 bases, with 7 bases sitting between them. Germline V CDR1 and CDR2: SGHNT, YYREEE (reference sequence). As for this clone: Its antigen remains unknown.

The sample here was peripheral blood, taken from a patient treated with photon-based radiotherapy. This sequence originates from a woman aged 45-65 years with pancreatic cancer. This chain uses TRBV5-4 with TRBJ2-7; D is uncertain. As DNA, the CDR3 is TGTGCCAGCAGCTTGGGAGGATACTACGAGCAGTACTTC. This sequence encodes CASSLGGYYEQYF.